The 3 T cell receptor beta chains reported below all come from one sample, sequenced in a study of cytomegalovirus exposure and HLA in healthy donors. The PCR used 60 Vbeta and 13 Jbeta primers. The repertoire was sequenced with immunoSEQ multiplex PCR; TCRdb's copy has only in-frame clones and lacks some. The profile covers 100,000 to 150,000 clones, with less than 80% appearing a single time and under 5% taken by the ten largest. Sequencing input: PBMCs. These receptor sequences come from a man between 35 and 55 years old in good health and CMV-seropositive.

This clone came up a few times. This rearrangement joins TRBV9 to TRBJ2-2; possible D gene TRBD1, 5 bases. V lost 0 bases and J 5 bases, leaving 11 bases between the germline ends. Germline V CDR1 and CDR2: SGDLS, YYNGEE. This CDR3 has 15 residues. Written as DNA, the CDR3 is TGTGCCAGCAGCGTAGTCAGGGTAGGGACCGGGGAGCTGTTTTTT. Translation: CASSVVRVGTGELFF.

The rearrangement joins TRBV7-9 to TRBJ2-4; 10 bases are shared with TRBD2. The germline V gene encodes CDR1 SEHNR and CDR2 FQNEAQ (reference sequence). This CDR3 is 19 amino acids long. The junction had 14 bases not matched to a gene; V was cut back by 5 bases and J by 1 base. The CDR3 region has the DNA TGTGCCAGCAGCATTAAGACTAGCGGGCTAACCGGGGCCAAAAACATTCAGTACTTC. Translation: CASSIKTSGLTGAKNIQYF.

This clone came up a few times. This sequence joins TRBV28 and TRBJ1-5; D is undetermined. There are 14 residues in the CDR3. Trimming left V 2 bases short and J 1 base short, with 6 bases between. Germline V gene lookup returns CDR1 MDHEN and CDR2 SYDVKM. The CDR3 spells CASSLGPSNQPQHF. The CDR3 coding sequence is TGTGCCAGCAGTTTAGGGCCCAGCAATCAGCCCCAGCATTTT.